This entry concerns a single TCR beta chain. These data belong to a study of PD-L1 blockade in urothelial cancer. Study-level information: Administration of atezolizumab to patients began in about 2014, at 1,200 mg intravenously every 3 weeks. As for prior chemotherapy regimens, patients had received 0 to 3. About 90% of the roughly 30 patients were men with bladder-origin urothelial cancer. Blood yielded a median of about 140,000 T cells per sample.

Time point reported: pretreatment peripheral blood. Sequencing was performed with immunoSEQ multiplex PCR; in TCRdb, only in-frame clones are kept and a portion is missing. The sample carries roughly 63,000 clones, approximately 80% recorded once. CDR1 SNHLY and CDR2 FYNNEI come from the germline V gene. CDR3 length: 21 residues. V lost 6 bases and J lost 12; bases outside the gene matches: 29. The chain joins TRBV2 to TRBJ2-1, with 13 bases identical to TRBD2. The starting material was PBMCs, obtained around atezolizumab (anti-PD-L1) treatment. This TCR derives from a man aged 65 to 79 with urothelial cancer. The CDR3 here is CASRDGRGRIETSGTSGVQFF. DNA of the CDR3: TGTGCCAGCAGGGACGGGAGAGGACGCATCGAAACTTCCGGGACTAGCGGGGTGCAGTTCTTC.